This TCR beta chain was profiled in a study of vaccination and CD4 T cells after COVID-19. The CDR3 runs to 14 residues. Trimming took 5 bases from V and 3 from J; bases not matched to a gene: 6. Germline V gives CDR1 SNHLY, CDR2 FYNNEI. The time point was: late sampling 161 to 241 days after vaccination in three convalescent patients. The treatment is: roughly 11-day PBMC culture with coronavirus spike peptide pools or control peptides (ViraFEST assay). Following expansion of antigen-specific T cells with peptide pools, ViraFEST then sequenced TCRs. This clonotype was seen a few times. Its antigen is not identified. Study-level results: There was no significant change from 21 to 38 median reactive clonotypes.

At the Johns Hopkins FTIC core, DNA taken from cultured CD4+ T cells was sequenced by way of the Oncomine TCR Beta short-read assay. TCRdb independently ran MiXCR on the PCR reads; one entry per CDR3 protein. This sample has approximately 23,000 distinct CDR3 sequences, with roughly two fifths found just once. The material sequenced was CD4+ T cells from blood, cultured in vitro, taken about 7 months after SARS-CoV-2 vaccination. This clonotype originated in a human donor who had recovered from COVID-19. This rearrangement joins TRBV2 to TRBJ2-5; TRBD2 agrees at 7 bases. CDR3 nucleotides: TGTGCCAGCAGTTATCTCCTAGCGGAAGAGACCCAGTACTTC. Its protein is CASSYLLAEETQYF.